The 27 T cell receptor beta chains listed next were all sequenced from one sample in a study of T-cell reconstitution after alpha-beta-depleted transplantation in children. A TCRbeta library incorporating unique molecular identifiers was prepared. TCRdb processed the PCR reads anew with MiXCR; each CDR3 protein has one entry. The sample carries about 980,000 distinct CDR3 sequences, around 30% recorded once. Material: PBMCs, mostly from graft donor cells, obtained 360 days after TCRalphabeta/CD19-depleted stem cell transplant. The receptors come from a boy younger than two who had a stem cell transplant for SCID, so the T cells may come from the graft donor.

In its sample, this clonotype was seen a few times. The chain carries TRBV28 and TRBJ1-4, with 7 bases aligning to TRBD1. The CDR3 loop spans 19 amino acids. Per the germline V gene, CDR1 is MDHEN and CDR2 is SYDVKM. V shed 3 bases and J 0 bases; nucleotides not matched to a gene: 13. In nucleotides, the CDR3 is TGTGCCAGCAGTTTTAATCCCCGGGACAGAGTACCAACTAATGAAAAACTGTTTTTT. Translation gives CASSFNPRDRVPTNEKLFF.

In this sample, this clonotype turned up a few times. V usage is TRBV24-1 and J usage is TRBJ2-1; D may be TRBD1 or TRBD2 (6 bases each). CDR1 and CDR2 (germline): KGHDR, SFDVKD. V was shortened by 5 bases and J by 6 bases, with 16 bases between the two germline ends. This CDR3 has 15 amino acids. The CDR3 sequence: CATSGPPGAPNEQFF. The CDR3 DNA sequence: TGTGCCACCAGTGGACCTCCGGGGGCGCCCAATGAGCAGTTCTTC.

This clonotype was recorded a few times. The V and J genes are TRBV4-2 and TRBJ2-3, with 12 bases identical to TRBD2. CDR3 length: 16 amino acids. J gave up 3 bases and V 3 bases, and 4 bases lay outside the gene matches. Germline CDR1 and CDR2: LGHNA and YNFKEQ. The CDR3 DNA follows: TGTGCCAGCAGCCAGGCCACTAGCGGGGGGACAGATACGCAGTATTTT. It encodes CASSQATSGGTDTQYF.

This sequence joins TRBV18 and TRBJ2-5; possibly TRBD2 for D (5 bases). The CDR3 is 14 amino acids. Germline V CDR1 and CDR2: KGHSH, LQKENI. V shed 1 base and J shed 2 bases, with 8 bases lying between them. The CDR3 DNA is TGTGCCAGCTCACCACTGTCGGGGCAAGAGACCCAGTACTTC. Translation: CASSPLSGQETQYF.

The chain is built from TRBV4-3 and TRBJ2-2, with D tentatively TRBD2 (6 bases). The CDR3 contains 16 residues. The ends were cut back, 1 base at V and 6 bases at J, with 15 bases in the middle. The germline CDR1 and CDR2 sequences are LGHNA and YSLEER. This chain's CDR3 is CASSQAEGLYAGELFF. Written as DNA, the CDR3 is TGCGCCAGCAGCCAAGCGGAGGGGTTATATGCCGGGGAGCTGTTTTTT.

The rearrangement joins TRBV20-1 to TRBJ2-3; possibly TRBD1 for D (5 bases). Deletions cut 5 bases from V and 6 bases from J, with 21 bases between. This CDR3 has 15 amino acids. Germline loops: CDR1 DFQATT, CDR2 SNEGSKA (reference sequence). The CDR3 region is CSAGPLLGVSDTQYF. CDR3 DNA sequence: TGCAGTGCTGGACCCCTATTAGGGGTTAGCGATACGCAGTATTTT.

The chain employs TRBV4-1 and TRBJ2-7; D is ambiguous. Between the trimmed V and J ends, which lost 3 bases and 3 bases, there was a span of 12 bases. This CDR3 spans 14 amino acids. Germline CDR1 MGHRA, CDR2 YSYEKL. The CDR3 DNA sequence: TGCGCCAGCAGCCAGCGTCCGGACGGCTACGAGCAGTACTTC. This encodes CASSQRPDGYEQYF.

This clonotype has just a few counts. The J gene is TRBJ1-2, the V gene TRBV9; D is ambiguous. The CDR3 runs 14 residues. Germline V CDR1 and CDR2: SGDLS, YYNGEE. The V gene lost 6 bases and the J gene lost 4 bases, with 16 bases spanning the gap. Here the CDR3 reads CASTPVDLRYGYTF. The CDR3 region has the DNA TGTGCCAGCACCCCTGTGGACCTTCGCTATGGCTACACCTTC.

The chain joins TRBV20-1 to TRBJ1-4; the D is unclear. This CDR3 region has 14 residues. The germline V gene has CDR1 DFQATT and CDR2 SNEGSKA (reference sequence). The V gene lost 2 bases and the J gene lost 5 bases, with 12 bases spanning the gap. The CDR3 is CSARMNSLNEKLFF. The DNA of the CDR3 is TGCAGTGCTAGAATGAACAGCCTCAATGAAAAACTGTTTTTT.

The V call is TRBV5-1, the J call TRBJ2-3; D gene uncertain. V gave up 0 bases and J gave up 9 bases, with 14 bases separating them. The CDR3 covers 14 residues. The germline CDR1 and CDR2 sequences are SGHRS and YFSETQ. CDR3 amino acids: CASSLARQDSTQYF. Written as DNA, the CDR3 is TGCGCCAGCAGCTTGGCCCGACAAGACTCCACGCAGTATTTT.

The chain uses TRBV11-2 and TRBJ2-1; 14 bases match TRBD2. CDR3 size: 18 residues. Germline CDR1 is SGHAT and CDR2 is FQNNGV. V gave up 5 bases and J gave up 6 bases; unmatched junction bases: 12. CDR3 nucleotides: TGTGCCAGCAGCCTCCGACTAGCGGGGGGGCTGGGGGCCAATGAGCAGTTCTTC. Encoded protein: CASSLRLAGGLGANEQFF. Looking up the rest from reference TRBV11-2 and TRBJ2-1 gives the full variable domain: EAGVAQSPRYKIIEKRQSVAFWCNPISGHATLYWYQQILGQGPKLLIQFQNNGVVDDSQLPKDRFSAERLKGVDSTLKIQPAKLEDSAVYLCASSLRLAGGLGANEQFFGPGTRLTVL.

This clonotype occurred a few times. The chain carries TRBV25-1 and TRBJ2-1; 9 bases map to TRBD2. Germline V gene data show CDR1 as MGHDK and CDR2 as SYGVNS. V shed 3 bases and J 7 bases; nucleotides not matched to a gene: 7. The CDR3 has 15 amino acids. The DNA for the CDR3 is TGTGCCAGCAGTGATTTGCGGGGGGGCCCGAATGAGCAGTTCTTC. Translation: CASSDLRGGPNEQFF.

This rearrangement joins TRBV3-1 to TRBJ2-7; weak D call: TRBD2 (5 bases). The CDR3 consists of 14 residues. In germline, CDR1 is LGHDT, CDR2 YNNKEL (reference sequence). Trimming stripped 2 bases from V and 2 bases from J, with 10 bases between. The DNA of the CDR3 is TGTGCCAGCAGCCAATTTTCGGGGACCTACGAGCAGTACTTC. Translation: CASSQFSGTYEQYF.

This chain connects TRBV7-6 to TRBJ2-1; 8 bases map to TRBD2. This CDR3 is 18 amino acids long. CDR1 is SGHVS and CDR2 is FNYEAQ in the germline V gene. With V trimmed by 2 bases and J by 6 bases, 15 bases remained unmatched. The CDR3 loop reads CASSLTRAGGPVGNEQFF. DNA of the CDR3: TGTGCCAGCAGCTTAACACGGGCGGGGGGCCCGGTGGGCAATGAGCAGTTCTTC.

The gene calls are TRBV25-1 and TRBJ2-7; D unclear. The germline V and J ends were trimmed by 5 bases and 6 bases, with 17 bases remaining between them. The CDR3 covers 14 residues. CDR1 is MGHDK, CDR2 SYGVNS, per germline. The CDR3 region is CASSTTPMFGEQYF. The CDR3 DNA is TGTGCCAGCAGTACCACCCCAATGTTCGGCGAGCAGTACTTC.

Only one count was recorded for this clonotype. V usage is TRBV3-1 and J usage is TRBJ2-7; D ambiguous. This CDR3 is 14 amino acids long. The germline CDR1 and CDR2 sequences are LGHDT and YNNKEL (reference sequence). Trimming stripped 0 bases from V and 2 bases from J, with 8 bases between. The CDR3 here is CASSQDNPAYEQYF. The CDR3 DNA follows: TGTGCCAGCAGCCAAGATAATCCGGCCTACGAGCAGTACTTC.

This clonotype was seen only a few times. The chain couples TRBV12-3 or TRBV12-4 to TRBJ1-1; TRBD1 matches 8 bases. Trimming cost V 6 bases and J 1 base; bases outside gene matches: 4. The CDR3 runs to 14 residues. In DNA form, the CDR3 reads TGTGCCAGCAGACTAGACAGGGGGAACACTGAAGCTTTCTTT. Its translation is CASRLDRGNTEAFF.

This clonotype was counted only a few times. V is TRBV4-2 and J is TRBJ2-2, with D perhaps matching TRBD2 (5 bases). Germline values: CDR1 LGHNA, CDR2 YNFKEQ. This CDR3 is built from 16 residues. V lost 4 bases and J 0 bases, leaving 12 bases between the germline ends. As DNA, the CDR3 is TGTGCCAGCAGCCGGGAAGGCGGGCCGAACACCGGGGAGCTGTTTTTT. Encoded protein: CASSREGGPNTGELFF.

The J gene is TRBJ1-2, the V gene TRBV28, with D tentatively TRBD1 (5 bases). Germline values: CDR1 MDHEN, CDR2 SYDVKM. The CDR3 runs 16 residues. V was shortened by 3 bases and J by 5 bases, with 19 bases between the two germline ends. Here the CDR3 DNA reads TGTGCCAGCAGTTTTTCGTTGTCAGGGAGACCATATGGCTACACCTTC. This sequence encodes CASSFSLSGRPYGYTF.

The chain links TRBV5-1 to TRBJ2-3, with TRBD1 matching 9 bases. The ends lost 1 base at V and 5 bases at J; junction bases unmatched: 8. Germline V gene lookup returns CDR1 SGHRS and CDR2 YFSETQ. This CDR3 comprises 16 residues. CDR3 region: CASSLPDGTGRDTQYF. In nucleotides, the CDR3 is TGCGCCAGCAGCTTGCCCGATGGGACAGGGCGAGATACGCAGTATTTT.

The J gene is TRBJ2-1, the V gene TRBV10-2; D remains ambiguous. This CDR3 region has 13 residues. V was shortened by 2 bases and J by 4 bases, with 6 bases between the two germline ends. Germline V gene sequence: CDR1 WSHSY, CDR2 SAAADI. The CDR3 bases are TGCGCCAGCAGTGAGGACCAATACAATGAGCAGTTCTTC. Translated, it gives CASSEDQYNEQFF.

This clonotype was picked up a small number of times. The rearrangement links TRBV20-1 to TRBJ2-7; D may be TRBD1 (6 bases). Trimming removed 5 bases from V and 5 bases from J, with 19 bases in between. This CDR3 contains 14 residues. In germline, CDR1 is DFQATT, CDR2 SNEGSKA (reference sequence). CDR3 sequence (DNA): TGCAGTGCTGGCGGCTCGACAGGTACCGACGAGCAGTACTTC. Protein sequence: CSAGGSTGTDEQYF.

This rearrangement joins TRBV4-2 to TRBJ2-7; maybe TRBD1 (6 bases). The CDR3 runs 17 residues. With 4 bases removed from V and 2 bases from J, the gap between germline ends came to 21 bases. CDR1 is LGHNA and CDR2 is YNFKEQ in the germline V gene. The CDR3: CASSPEEFEGTPYEQYF. As DNA, the CDR3 is TGTGCCAGCAGCCCCGAAGAGTTCGAAGGGACACCCTACGAGCAGTACTTC.

The V gene is TRBV5-1, the J gene TRBJ1-5; perhaps TRBD1 as D (5 bases). CDR1 is SGHRS, CDR2 YFSETQ, per germline. Trimming stripped 0 bases from V and 2 bases from J, with 9 bases between. This CDR3 comprises 15 residues. The CDR3 DNA reads TGCGCCAGCAGCTTGGAGGGGTCCCGCAATCAGCCCCAGCATTTT. Translating it yields CASSLEGSRNQPQHF.

This clonotype was found once. This rearrangement joins TRBV19 to TRBJ2-1; tentative D call: TRBD1 (6 bases). This CDR3 has 13 residues. V was clipped by 3 bases and J by 5 bases, with 8 bases between them. The germline V gene has CDR1 LNHDA and CDR2 SQIVND (reference sequence). CDR3 bases: TGTGCCAGTAGTATTTCAGGGGACAATGAGCAGTTCTTC. Amino acid sequence: CASSISGDNEQFF.

This clonotype was picked up a small number of times. This chain uses TRBV20-1 with TRBJ2-7; D is possibly TRBD1 (6 bases). Trimming removed 1 base at V and 3 bases at J, with 16 bases between. The CDR3 extends over 15 amino acids. Germline V gene lookup returns CDR1 DFQATT and CDR2 SNEGSKA (reference sequence). The CDR3 sequence: CSARGGGTQDYEQYF. Here the CDR3 DNA reads TGCAGTGCTAGAGGAGGGGGAACCCAAGACTACGAGCAGTACTTC.

This clonotype was recorded at least ten times. This sequence joins TRBV5-1 and TRBJ2-3; TRBD2 matches at 9 bases. The V gene's germline CDR1 is SGHRS and CDR2 YFSETQ. This CDR3 has 15 residues. The trim removed 1 base at V and 4 bases at J, leaving 4 bases unmatched. CDR3 amino acids: CASSLWTSDPDTQYF. The CDR3 DNA reads as TGCGCCAGCAGCTTGTGGACTAGCGATCCAGATACGCAGTATTTT.